A selection of T cell receptor beta chains follows, all from one sample in a study of shared T cell receptors in the human thymus. Sequencing used immunoSEQ multiplex PCR; TCRdb keeps in-frame clones, though not all of them. The sample lists hundreds of thousands of clones, around nine tenths occurring once. This sample was shared with a second study, whose subject was human thymus T cells.

The sequenced sample was thymocytes. These receptors were collected from a boy under two years old with a congenital heart defect. CDR3s leave out the opening cysteine and the closing phenylalanine or tryptophan.

CDR3aa | v_gene
ACLYPDRGRETQY | TRBV30
ASSYQGQGWYGYT | TRBV6-5
ASSQTLADNEQF | TRBV4-1
ASSQARASSTLYEQY | TRBV4-2
ASSPAELATQETQY | TRBV14
ASSLSAGTGYTEAF | TRBV11-2
SVGPTSPRYNEQF | TRBV29-1
ASSPGEAGERGRSTDTQY | TRBV9
ASSHRPGGLAGASYEQY | TRBV27
ASSPRPTSGEETQY | TRBV11-2
ASSREGQGDTLDTQY | TRBV5-4
ASSTGLPRQETQY | TRBV5-1
ASSLDRGSVADTQY | TRBV5-4
ASSQDGPVGAQNTEAF | TRBV4-2
ASSLYRGSTEAF | TRBV27
ASSLGTGSGYGYT | TRBV7-2
ASSPQGLAYNEQF | TRBV4-1
ASSQVSSYEQF | TRBV4-1
ASSEAGDRVGETQY | TRBV6-1
ASSPGGGEVYEQY | TRBV28
ASSEGVTYEQY | TRBV6-4
ASSLTPGQAPNEQF | TRBV7-3
ASRQTGGRNQPQH | TRBV27
ASSQEASGGIEF | TRBV4-1
ASSPGTTTDTQY | TRBV7-6
ASKGPDSYEQY | TRBV19
ASRMSRADYGYT | TRBV2
ASSPRETGYYEQY | TRBV9
ASSIEGLAGGYNEQF | TRBV19
ASSPRQGPNYGYT | TRBV9